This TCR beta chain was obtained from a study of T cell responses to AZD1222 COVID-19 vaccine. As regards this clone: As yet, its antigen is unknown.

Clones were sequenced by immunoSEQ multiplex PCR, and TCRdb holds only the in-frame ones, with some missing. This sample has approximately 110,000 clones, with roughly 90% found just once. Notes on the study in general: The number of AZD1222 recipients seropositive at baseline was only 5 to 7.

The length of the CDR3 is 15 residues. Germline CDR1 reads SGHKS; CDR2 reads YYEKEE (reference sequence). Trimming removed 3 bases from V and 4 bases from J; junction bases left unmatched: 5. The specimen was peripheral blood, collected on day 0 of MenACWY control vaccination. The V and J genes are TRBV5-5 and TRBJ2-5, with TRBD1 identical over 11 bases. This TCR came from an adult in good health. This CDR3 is CASSSDRGLGETQYF. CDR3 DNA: TGTGCCAGCAGCTCGGACAGGGGGCTAGGAGAGACCCAGTACTTC.